The sequence of this T cell receptor beta chain was determined in a study of OX40 agonist ivuxolimab in advanced cancers. Study-level background: Each patient was given ivuxolimab into a vein every 2 weeks, at 0.01 to 10 mg/kg. General study results and limits: Some of the nonresponding patients also showed low levels of normalized T-cell clonal expansion. Dosing at 0.1 to 3.0 mg/kg was accompanied by clonal expansion of CD4+ and CD8+ blood T cells by week 6.

The data were produced by immunoSEQ multiplex PCR, yet TCRdb's version contains in-frame clones alone and is incomplete. The table lists tens of thousands of clones, approximately 91% of them singletons. The CDR3 totals 14 residues. V shed 8 bases and J shed 2 bases, with 15 bases lying between them. The germline CDR1 and CDR2 sequences are LNHDA and SQIVND (reference sequence). Concerning this clone: Its specificity is not known.

The sample here was CD4+ or CD8+ T cells sorted from blood, taken in a trial of the OX40 agonist ivuxolimab. The chain combines TRBV19 with TRBJ1-1; tentative D call: TRBD1 (5 bases). This receptor was identified in an adult with an advanced solid tumor such as melanoma, head and neck, liver or kidney cancer. CDR3 sequence reads: CASRKDRDNTEAFF. The CDR3 DNA reads TGTGCCAGTCGGAAAGACAGAGACAACACTGAAGCTTTCTTT.